This T cell receptor (beta chain) was profiled in a study of OX40 agonist ivuxolimab in advanced cancers. Study findings and constraints: Expanded peripheral T-cell antigen specificity went undetermined.

Worth noting for this clone: Its target is not known.

Here immunoSEQ multiplex PCR was the method, and the copy in TCRdb shows in-frame clones only, minus some. The sample has more than 65,000 clones; roughly 84% are singletons. CDR1 is SGHDT, CDR2 YYEEEE, per germline. V shed 0 bases and J shed 13 bases, with 10 bases lying between them. This CDR3 contains 11 residues. The chain links TRBV5-6 to TRBJ1-2; D is possibly TRBD1 (5 bases). The sample in question was CD4+ or CD8+ T cells sorted from blood, obtained in a trial of the OX40 agonist ivuxolimab. This TCR came from an adult with an advanced solid tumor such as melanoma, head and neck, liver or kidney cancer. The DNA of the CDR3 is TGTGCCAGCAGCTTGGTCAGGGCCGTCACCTTC. This encodes CASSLVRAVTF.